These 21 T cell receptor beta chains were sequenced from one sample in a study of OX40 agonist ivuxolimab in advanced cancers. This table comes from immunoSEQ multiplex PCR, and its TCRdb copy is limited to in-frame clones, with some not included. This table has 96,000 or so clones, about 84% appearing once. The source was CD4+ or CD8+ T cells sorted from blood, collected in a trial of the OX40 agonist ivuxolimab. These receptors were collected from an adult with an advanced solid tumor such as melanoma, head and neck, liver or kidney cancer.

This rearrangement joins TRBV5-8 to TRBJ2-4, with TRBD2 matching 8 bases. With 0 bases clipped from V and 6 bases from J, the junction kept 11 bases outside the gene matches. Germline V lookup: CDR1 SGHTS, CDR2 YDEGEE. The CDR3 totals 17 residues. CDR3 DNA sequence: TGTGCCAGCAGCTTGGAAGGGTCGGGGGGGGCGAGAAACATTCAGTACTTC. Translated, it gives CASSLEGSGGARNIQYF. The variable domain in full, with the rest retrieved from reference TRBV5-8 and TRBJ2-4, is EAGVTQSPTHLIKTRGQQATLRCSPISGHTSVYWYQQALGLGLQFLLWYDEGEERNRGNFPPRFSGRQFPNYSSELNVNALELEDSALYLCASSLEGSGGARNIQYFGAGTRLSVL.

The rearrangement links TRBV11-3 to TRBJ2-1; tentatively, D is TRBD1 (6 bases). Germline V lookup: CDR1 SGHNT, CDR2 YENEEA. The CDR3 extends over 12 amino acids. Trimming took off 0 bases at V and 12 bases at J, with 9 bases between the two ends. CDR3 in DNA: TGTGCCAGCAGCTTAGACAGGGGATCGCAGTTCTTC. This encodes CASSLDRGSQFF.

The chain recombines TRBV9 with TRBJ2-3, with a possible D match to TRBD1 (5 bases). CDR3 length: 14 residues. V lost 3 bases, J lost 0 bases, and 8 bases lay in between. Germline loops: CDR1 SGDLS, CDR2 YYNGEE. The CDR3 nucleotides read TGTGCCAGCAGCGCCGGACATAGCACAGATACGCAGTATTTT. Residues: CASSAGHSTDTQYF.

This chain links TRBV19 with TRBJ2-7, with no clear D. CDR3 length: 14 residues. V was pared by 3 bases and J by 1 base, with 10 bases between. Germline-derived CDR1 and CDR2 are LNHDA and SQIVND (reference sequence). This CDR3 reads CASSISDASYEQYF. The DNA for the CDR3 is TGTGCCAGTAGTATCTCGGATGCTTCCTACGAGCAGTACTTC.

This chain joins TRBV15 and TRBJ2-1; 12 bases align to TRBD2. The germline CDR1 and CDR2 sequences are LNHNV and YYDKDF (reference sequence). This CDR3 is 15 amino acids long. V lost 2 bases and J lost 4; bases outside the gene matches: 0. The CDR3 DNA reads as TGTGCCACCAGCAGAACTAGCGGGGGGTACAATGAGCAGTTCTTC. Translating gives CATSRTSGGYNEQFF.

The rearrangement uses TRBV10-3 and TRBJ2-3; a weak D match, TRBD2 (6 bases). The germline V gene encodes CDR1 ENHRY and CDR2 SYGVKD. This CDR3 comprises 14 residues. The V end was cut by 4 bases, the J end by 6 bases, with 14 bases between. The CDR3 nucleotides are TGTGCCATCAGTGGAGTCCGGGGGAGGGATACGCAGTATTTT. This translates into CAISGVRGRDTQYF.

This clone was seen just once. The rearrangement links TRBV5-1 to TRBJ2-1; tentatively, D is TRBD1 or TRBD2 (6 bases each). V was shortened by 0 bases and J by 0 bases, with 13 bases between the two germline ends. Germline V gives CDR1 SGHRS, CDR2 YFSETQ. The CDR3 loop spans 17 amino acids. The CDR3, as DNA: TGCGCCAGCAGCTTGGCCGGGGGCAGGGGCTCCTACAATGAGCAGTTCTTC. Translated, it gives CASSLAGGRGSYNEQFF.

The gene calls are TRBV4-2 and TRBJ2-1; the match to TRBD2 covers 13 bases. The length of the CDR3 is 15 residues. Germline loops: CDR1 LGHNA, CDR2 YNFKEQ. The V and J ends lost 4 bases and 7 bases, in that order; junction bases with no gene match: 4. The CDR3 nucleotides are TGTGCCAGCAGCCGACCACTAGCGGGAGGGAATGAGCAGTTCTTC. This encodes CASSRPLAGGNEQFF.

The genes are TRBV9 and TRBJ2-6, with 7 nucleotides matching TRBD1. Germline V lookup: CDR1 SGDLS, CDR2 YYNGEE. The J segment lost 0 bases and the V segment lost 0 bases, leaving 3 bases of the junction unmatched. This CDR3 spans 17 amino acids. DNA of the CDR3: TGTGCCAGCAGCGTAGAGACAGGGCGCTCTGGGGCCAACGTCCTGACTTTC. Translation gives CASSVETGRSGANVLTF.

This clone has only a few counts. This sequence joins TRBV21-1 and TRBJ2-7; TRBD2, the D gene given by the table, was not confirmed from the DNA. TRBV21-1 counts as a pseudogene. The CDR3 has 14 residues. The CDR3 sequence is CANSTWTAPYEQYF. The CDR3 coding sequence is TGTGCCAACTCTACCTGGACTGCCCCCTACGAGCAGTACTTC.

The chain joins TRBV6-6 to TRBJ2-7; D perhaps matches TRBD1 (6 bases). With 4 bases removed from V and 4 bases from J, the gap between germline ends came to 8 bases. The CDR3 covers 12 residues. Per the germline V gene, CDR1 is MNHNY and CDR2 is SVGAGI (reference sequence). DNA of the CDR3: TGTGCCAGCAGTTCAGGGGTTTACGAGCAGTACTTC. It translates to CASSSGVYEQYF.

J is TRBJ2-6 and V is TRBV27; D unclear. Germline loops: CDR1 MNHEY, CDR2 SMNVEV (reference sequence). The CDR3 is 14 amino acids. V was clipped by 7 bases and J by 4 bases, with 11 bases between them. The CDR3 bases are TGTGCCAGCACCCTTATGGGAGGGGCCAACGTCCTGACTTTC. Amino acids: CASTLMGGANVLTF.

The rearrangement joins TRBV9 to TRBJ2-3, with 8 nucleotides matching TRBD2. Unmatched junction bases numbered 10, after V lost 4 bases and J lost 3 bases. The CDR3 covers 16 residues. Germline lookup yields CDR1 SGDLS and CDR2 YYNGEE. The CDR3 bases are TGTGCCAGCAGCCTAAACCCCGGGGGGGGTACAGATACGCAGTATTTT. It translates to CASSLNPGGGTDTQYF.

V usage is TRBV7-9 and J usage is TRBJ2-1, with D possibly being TRBD2 (5 bases). The germline V gene has CDR1 SEHNR and CDR2 FQNEAQ (reference sequence). CDR3 length: 15 residues. Trimming cost V 5 bases and J 4 bases, with 15 bases left between them. CDR3 nucleotides: TGTGCCAGCAGCCCGTTAGTGGGGAGTTACAATGAGCAGTTCTTC. Translated: CASSPLVGSYNEQFF.

This chain connects TRBV5-8 to TRBJ2-2, with unresolved D. V gave up 5 bases and J gave up 4 bases, with 15 bases separating them. The CDR3 length is 15 residues. CDR1 SGHTS and CDR2 YDEGEE come from the germline V gene. The CDR3 DNA follows: TGTGCCAGCAGTTACAACCGGGTTAGCACCGGGGAGCTGTTTTTT. Translating it yields CASSYNRVSTGELFF.

V is TRBV2 and J is TRBJ2-2, with TRBD2 matching over 14 bases. The trim removed 5 bases at V and 6 bases at J, leaving 5 bases unmatched. The CDR3 consists of 16 residues. The germline V gene has CDR1 SNHLY and CDR2 FYNNEI. The CDR3 protein is CASSRGLAGEAGELFF. The CDR3 nucleotides read TGTGCCAGCAGTAGGGGACTAGCGGGAGAAGCCGGGGAGCTGTTTTTT.

The chain recombines TRBV11-2 with TRBJ1-1; a possible D gene is TRBD1 (5 bases). Trimming left V 5 bases short and J 3 bases short, with 10 bases between. This CDR3 region has 13 residues. CDR1 is SGHAT and CDR2 is FQNNGV in the germline V gene. The CDR3: CASSKDIYTEAFF. The CDR3 DNA is TGTGCCAGCAGCAAGGACATCTACACTGAAGCTTTCTTT.

V gene TRBV7-9 combines with J gene TRBJ2-5; D tentatively reads TRBD1 or TRBD2 (5 bases each). Trimming stripped 2 bases from V and 7 bases from J, with 14 bases between. This CDR3 comprises 14 residues. Per the germline V gene, CDR1 is SEHNR and CDR2 is FQNEAQ (reference sequence). The CDR3 sequence: CASSLRGYQGTQYF. The DNA of the CDR3 is TGTGCCAGCAGCTTACGGGGCTACCAGGGGACCCAGTACTTC.

This chain joins TRBV29-1 and TRBJ1-1, with D unclear. The germline V gene has CDR1 SQVTM and CDR2 ANQGSEA. The ends were cut back, 4 bases at V and 4 bases at J, with 13 bases in the middle. The CDR3 length is 13 residues. The CDR3, as DNA: TGCAGCGTTGGAAAGGGCTTATTCACTGAAGCTTTCTTT. Translation: CSVGKGLFTEAFF.

This clone appeared once. V gene TRBV5-1 combines with J gene TRBJ2-5; 9 bases fit TRBD2. CDR1 and CDR2 from the germline V gene are SGHRS and YFSETQ. V trimming: 2 bases; J trimming: 4 bases; junction bases outside the gene matches: 9. The CDR3 runs to 16 residues. In DNA form, the CDR3 reads TGCGCCAGCAGCTTAATCGCGGGACTAGCTGTAGAGACCCAGTACTTC. It yields the protein CASSLIAGLAVETQYF.

This clone showed up just once. The chain is built from TRBV6-5 and TRBJ2-5; maybe TRBD2 (6 bases). Deletions cut 2 bases from V and 2 bases from J, with 12 bases between. The V gene's germline CDR1 is MNHEY and CDR2 SVGAGI. The CDR3 sequence is 15 residues long. The CDR3: CASSYGGMRQETQYF. In nucleotides, the CDR3 is TGTGCCAGCAGTTACGGGGGGATGAGGCAAGAGACCCAGTACTTC.